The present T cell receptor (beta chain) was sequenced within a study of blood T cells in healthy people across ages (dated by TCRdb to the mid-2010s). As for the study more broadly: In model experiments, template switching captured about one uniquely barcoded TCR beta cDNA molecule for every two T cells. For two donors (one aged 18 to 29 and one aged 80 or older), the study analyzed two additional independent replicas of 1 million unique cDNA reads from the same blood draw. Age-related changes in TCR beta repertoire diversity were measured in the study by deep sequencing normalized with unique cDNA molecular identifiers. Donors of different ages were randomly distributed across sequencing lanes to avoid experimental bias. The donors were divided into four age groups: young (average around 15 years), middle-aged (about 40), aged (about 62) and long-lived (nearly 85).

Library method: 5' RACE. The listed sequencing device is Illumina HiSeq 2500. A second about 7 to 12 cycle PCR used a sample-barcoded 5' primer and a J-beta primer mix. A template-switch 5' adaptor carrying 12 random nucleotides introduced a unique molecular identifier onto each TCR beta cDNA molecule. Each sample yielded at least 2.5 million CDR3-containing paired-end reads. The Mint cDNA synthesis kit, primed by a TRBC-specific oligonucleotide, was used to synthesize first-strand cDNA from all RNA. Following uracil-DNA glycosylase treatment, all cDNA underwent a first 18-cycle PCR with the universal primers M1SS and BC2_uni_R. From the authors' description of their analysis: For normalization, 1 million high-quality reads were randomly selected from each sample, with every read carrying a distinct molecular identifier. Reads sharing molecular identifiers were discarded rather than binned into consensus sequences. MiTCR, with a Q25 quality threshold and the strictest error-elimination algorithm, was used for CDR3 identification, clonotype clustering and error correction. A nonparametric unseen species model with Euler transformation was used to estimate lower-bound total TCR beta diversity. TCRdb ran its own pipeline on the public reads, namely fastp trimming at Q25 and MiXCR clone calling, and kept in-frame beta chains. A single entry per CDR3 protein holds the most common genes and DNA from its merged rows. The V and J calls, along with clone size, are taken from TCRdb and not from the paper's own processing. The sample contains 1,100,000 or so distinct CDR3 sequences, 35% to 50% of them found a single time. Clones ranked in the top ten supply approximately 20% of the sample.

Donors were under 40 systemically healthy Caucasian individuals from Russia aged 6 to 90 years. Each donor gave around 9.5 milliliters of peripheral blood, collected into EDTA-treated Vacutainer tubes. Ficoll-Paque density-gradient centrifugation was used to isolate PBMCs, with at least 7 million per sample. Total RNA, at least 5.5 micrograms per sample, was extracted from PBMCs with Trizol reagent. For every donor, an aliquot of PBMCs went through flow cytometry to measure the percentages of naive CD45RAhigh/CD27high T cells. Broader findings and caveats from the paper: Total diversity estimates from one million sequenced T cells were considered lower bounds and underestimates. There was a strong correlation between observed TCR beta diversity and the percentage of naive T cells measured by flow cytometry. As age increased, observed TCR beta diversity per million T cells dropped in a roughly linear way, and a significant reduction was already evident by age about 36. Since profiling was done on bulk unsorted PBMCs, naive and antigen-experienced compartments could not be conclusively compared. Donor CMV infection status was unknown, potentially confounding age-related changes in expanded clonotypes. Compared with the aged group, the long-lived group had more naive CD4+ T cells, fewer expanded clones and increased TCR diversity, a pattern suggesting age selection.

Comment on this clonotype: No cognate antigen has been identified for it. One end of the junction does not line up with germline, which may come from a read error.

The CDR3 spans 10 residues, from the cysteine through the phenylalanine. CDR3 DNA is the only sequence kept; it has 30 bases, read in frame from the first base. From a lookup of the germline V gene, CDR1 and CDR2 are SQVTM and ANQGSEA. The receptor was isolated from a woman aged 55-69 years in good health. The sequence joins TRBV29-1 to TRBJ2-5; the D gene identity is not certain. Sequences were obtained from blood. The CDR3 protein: CATGTNEQYF. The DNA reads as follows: TGTGCTACCGGAACCAATGAGCAGTACTTC.